This T cell receptor (beta chain) was retrieved from a study of early stage breast cancer tumors. About the study: The ER+/PR+/HER2- tumors included roughly 8 ductal and a few lobular carcinomas.

Overall study findings and caveats: Comparing each tissue with blood distinguished tumor from normal in most of the 16 patients.

As to this clone: Its antigen is currently unknown.

TCRdb keeps only in-frame clones here, not all; method: immunoSEQ multiplex PCR. The sample lists about 29,000 clones; 84% were seen once. Trimming stripped 3 bases from V and 0 bases from J, with 15 bases between. Germline CDR1 and CDR2: SGHDT and YYEEEE. The CDR3 spans 16 residues. Input material: blood. This sequence was found in a person in their fifties with breast cancer. The genes are TRBV5-6 and TRBJ1-1; D remains ambiguous. Here the CDR3 DNA reads TGTGCCAGCAGCTCTTTCGGTGGCAGCTTGAACACTGAAGCTTTCTTT. It is translated as CASSSFGGSLNTEAFF.